This T cell receptor beta chain was recovered during a study of T cells in localized non-small cell lung cancer. Comments on this clone: The antigen remains undetermined.

Sequencing used immunoSEQ multiplex PCR; TCRdb keeps in-frame clones, though not all of them. Counted here are around 1,800 clones, around 27% occurring once; the ten biggest clones make up roughly 15%. Looked up from germline, CDR1 is SQVTM and CDR2 is ANQGSEA. The CDR3 loop spans 13 amino acids. The V gene end was trimmed by 7 bases and the J gene end by 5 bases; junction bases not matched to a gene: 9. Each adjacent lung sample was taken at least 2 cm from the tumor margin and was free of atypia. Overall study findings and caveats: An association was observed between higher blood T cell density and longer overall survival. For the top 100 tumor clones, a median approximately 61 also appeared in adjacent lung.

The sample here was normal lung tissue next to the tumor, taken before any cancer treatment. The chain carries TRBV29-1 and TRBJ1-1; TRBD1 matches at 8 bases. The clonotype was recovered from a female donor older than 55 with stage I lung adenocarcinoma. In DNA, the CDR3 is TGCAGCGGACACAGGGGGAGTGAGACTGAAGCTTTCTTT. It specifies CSGHRGSETEAFF. Full variable domain (rest looked up from reference TRBV29-1 and TRBJ1-1): SAVISQKPSRDICQRGTSLTIQCQVDSQVTMMFWYRQQPGQSLTLIATANQGSEATYESGFVIDKFPISRPNLTFSTLTVSNMSPEDSSIYLCSGHRGSETEAFFGQGTRLTVV.